This TCR beta chain was captured by sequencing in a study of cytomegalovirus exposure and HLA in healthy donors. The study's findings and limits: HLA allele associations emerged for some 16,000 TCR beta sequences in a later analysis, at 0.05 false discovery rate. The study designated around 150 TCR beta chains cytomegalovirus-associated.

Healthy bone marrow donors made up the donors. The study ran its PCR with 60 Vbeta and 13 Jbeta primers. Using immunoSEQ multiplex PCR, the repertoire was profiled, and TCRdb retains in-frame clones only, with some absent. The sample lists roughly 180,000 clones, roughly three quarters seen once, with 2.9% in the top ten. Of note for this clone: Its antigen is not known. The junction does not match germline at one end; this may be a read error.

Germline V lookup: CDR1 LNHNV, CDR2 YYDKDF (reference sequence). This CDR3 has 17 residues. This clonotype was sampled from a male donor in good health and CMV-seronegative. Input material: PBMCs. The chain links TRBV15 to TRBJ2-1; 8 nucleotides agree with TRBD2. CDR3 residues: CVTSRGVSSGMGDEQFF. The CDR3 region has the DNA TGTGTCACCAGCAGAGGAGTTAGTAGCGGGATGGGGGATGAGCAGTTCTTC.